This T cell receptor beta chain comes out of a study of cytomegalovirus exposure and HLA in healthy donors. Study observations and caveats: Per a later analysis, HLA-associated TCR beta chains showed more clonal expansion than other, equally common TCR beta chains. A classifier reportedly called cytomegalovirus status with high sensitivity and specificity. CMV serostatus was the only immune exposure information that was available.

The V end was cut by 7 bases, the J end by 0 bases, with 13 bases between. Germline values: CDR1 MNHEY, CDR2 SVGAGI. This CDR3 has 15 residues. For this clone: Its target is not known.

Both 60 Vbeta primers and 13 Jbeta primers went into the PCR. Measured with immunoSEQ multiplex PCR; TCRdb has only the in-frame clones, and not every one. The table lists 100,000 to 150,000 clones, about 84% of them singletons. The sample comprised PBMCs. This chain links TRBV6-5 with TRBJ2-1; D perhaps matches TRBD2 (6 bases). The clonotype originates from a man between 35 and 55 years old in good health and CMV-seronegative. The CDR3 DNA is TGTGCCAGCACGCGGGCGCGGGACTCCTACAATGAGCAGTTCTTC. Translation: CASTRARDSYNEQFF.